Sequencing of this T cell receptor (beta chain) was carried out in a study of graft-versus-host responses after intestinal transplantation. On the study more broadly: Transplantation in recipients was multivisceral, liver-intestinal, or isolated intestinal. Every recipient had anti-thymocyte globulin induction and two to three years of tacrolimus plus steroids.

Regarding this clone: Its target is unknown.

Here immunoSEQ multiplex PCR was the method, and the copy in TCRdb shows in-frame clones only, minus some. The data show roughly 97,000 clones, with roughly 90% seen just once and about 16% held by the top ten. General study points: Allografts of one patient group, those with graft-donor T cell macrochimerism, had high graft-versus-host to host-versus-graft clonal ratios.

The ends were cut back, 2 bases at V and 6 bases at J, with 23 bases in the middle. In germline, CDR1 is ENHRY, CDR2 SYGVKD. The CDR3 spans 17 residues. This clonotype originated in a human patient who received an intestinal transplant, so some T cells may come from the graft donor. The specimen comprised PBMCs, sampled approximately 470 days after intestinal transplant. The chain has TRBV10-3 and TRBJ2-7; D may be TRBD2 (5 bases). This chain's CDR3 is CAISETLPASSPLEQYF. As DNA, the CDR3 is TGTGCCATCAGTGAGACCCTCCCCGCTAGCAGCCCTCTCGAGCAGTACTTC.